These T cell receptor beta chains were read from a single sample in a study of blood T cell repertoires in COVID-19. Sequencing used immunoSEQ multiplex PCR; TCRdb keeps in-frame clones, though not all of them. The profile shows tens of thousands of clones, approximately 90% of them singletons. The sample was peripheral blood. The receptors were sampled from a human donor with active COVID-19. The donor label of this sample is uncertain. The conserved cysteine and the conserved F or W are not part of the CDR3 here. Each record gives: V gene, CDR3 length, J gene, CDR3 protein.

TRBV6-1	13	TRBJ1-4	ASSDRRTGNEKLF
TRBV6-1	15	TRBJ2-7	ASSEAVAGGRRYEQY
TRBV5-5	12	TRBJ2-5	ASSLGDSQETQY
TRBV6-6	11	TRBJ2-7	ASSFRGDYEQY
TRBV13	12	TRBJ1-3	AVDKPLSGNTIY
TRBV23-1	10	TRBJ2-7	ASKNRVYEQY
TRBV6-2/TRBV6-3	12	TRBJ1-6	ASSRGFDNSPLH
TRBV12-3/TRBV12-4	8	TRBJ1-4	ASSRGKLF
TRBV6-1	11	TRBJ1-5	ASSDRGNQPQH
TRBV4-1	13	TRBJ1-3	ASSQGRFSGNTIY
TRBV5-6	13	TRBJ1-2	ASRPQGAALYGYT
TRBV19	11	TRBJ2-7	ASSIRRADEQY
TRBV27	11	TRBJ2-3	ASSAVPRDTQY
TRBV9	11	TRBJ2-3	ASSVAGLDTQY
TRBV4-2	13	TRBJ2-1	ASSQGQGSYNEQF